This TCR beta chain is from a study of human T cells and chemical hapten exposure. Background on the study: A patient group, mainly female, showed alopecia areata, totalis or universalis. General study results and limits: Having alopecia, the donors may differ immunologically from healthy people. Among TCRs, those above 1 in 1000 frequency were unaffected by DPC sensitization.

Time point: patch test 2, 6 weeks after DPC sensitization. Treatment defined: therapeutic diphenylcyclopropenone sensitization with weekly scalp DPC. Germline lookup yields CDR1 SGHRS and CDR2 YFSETQ. Trimming left V 2 bases short and J 2 bases short, with 4 bases between. The CDR3 spans 12 residues. This clonotype was detected only a few times. The antigen is undetermined. Original analysis: A per-sample median of about 100,000 TCRs was observed, with counts ranging from roughly 20,000 to 750,000. Each CDR3 protein is one row after TCRdb ran MiXCR on the RACE reads. The V and J calls were determined by TCRdb, not by the authors. The sample includes some 80,000 distinct CDR3 sequences, 9.5% to 13% seen only once; the top ten take 2% to 2.5%.

The sequencing here drew on whole blood, taken in connection with sensitization to the hapten diphenylcyclopropenone (DPC). The clonotype comes from a woman in her thirties with alopecia areata. Some clones in this sample may be carry-over from other donors' samples. The chain employs TRBV5-1 and TRBJ1-2; no reliable D call. CDR3: CASSFENYGYTF. The CDR3 nucleotides are TGCGCCAGCAGCTTCGAAAACTATGGCTACACCTTC.